This T cell receptor (beta chain) emerged from a study of T cell responses to AZD1222 COVID-19 vaccine. The table came from immunoSEQ multiplex PCR; TCRdb's copy has only in-frame clones and leaves some out. The sample yields 90,000 to 120,000 clones, roughly 90% seen once. The CDR3 totals 13 residues. Germline assignment: CDR1 SQVTM and CDR2 ANQGSEA. The ends lost 6 bases at V and 4 bases at J; junction bases unmatched: 4. The material was peripheral blood, obtained on day 0 of AZD1222 vaccination. V and J are TRBV29-1 and TRBJ2-2; TRBD2 matches 8 bases. This TCR derives from an adult in good health. CDR3 protein: CSVARGGTGELFF. The CDR3 DNA follows: TGCAGCGTCGCACGGGGGGGCACCGGGGAGCTGTTTTTT.